This TCR beta chain derives from a study of STAT5B mutations in CD4+ large granular lymphocyte leukemia (dated by TCRdb to between 2022 and 2023). The study in broad terms: Among healthy controls, the CDR3 'QG' motif was associated with a particular HLA allele. TCRbeta repertoires of CD4+ T-cell large granular lymphocyte leukemia patients were compared with those of healthy blood donors. The purity of purified fractions was confirmed by flow cytometry on FACSCanto II or FACSVerse to exceed 95% among lymphocytes. Results the study describes overall, beyond this receptor: Greater clonality appeared to be present in CD4-sorted patient repertoires than in healthy CD4+ repertoires, and the difference was retained after the putative leukemic clones were removed. Main leukemic clonotypes were private to each patient, although roughly 23% appeared at low frequency in other patients' non-leukemic repertoires. TRBV06-family usage was enriched among the top patient clones (8/27) compared with healthy controls (2/35). The data were not HLA-matched, and the higher clonality in CD4+ T-LGLL than in CD8+ T-LGLL could be due to the relatively small sample size.

CDR1 SGHTA and CDR2 FQGNSA were looked up in the germline V gene. Deletion took 1 base off V and 2 bases off J, with a span of 8 bases between the germline ends. The CDR3 contains 14 residues, cysteine and phenylalanine counted. Only CDR3 DNA remains: 42 bases, in frame from the first base. The immunoSEQ assay at survey resolution was applied to genomic DNA for sequencing of TCRbeta rearrangements. The source study handled its data this way. In the TCR sequencing data, the lowest productive clonotype frequency that could be detected was 2.59 x 10-5. Only productive TCRbeta rearrangements, defined as complete and in-frame sequences, were included in the analyses. Sample clonality was computed as Simpson clonality in the immunoSEQ Analyzer version 3.0. Clones were grouped by frequency into very rare, small, medium, large (1-20%) or hyperexpanded (>20%) categories. Generation probabilities were estimated with OLGA 1.2.3, V-gene circos plots were made with VDJtools, specificities were searched in VDJdb, and CDR3 motifs were identified with GLIPH. Sourced from immuneACCESS, this table was stored by TCRdb with only in-frame sequences that have V and J called. A share of the clones is absent; for the studies checked, an unresolved V gene accounts for under half, and the remainder has no known explanation. V, J and clone size reflect that table, while D and trimming were determined from the DNA. The sample records approximately 33,000 clones, roughly 71% of which are singletons. 2.5% to 3% of the sample lies in the top ten.

Note on this clone: Its target antigen remains unknown. No quality values exist for individual bases; no much larger clone is one base distant.

The healthy control group was made up of a few dozen blood donors, and the Finnish Red Cross blood service supplied their buffy coats. All TCR-sequenced material derived from peripheral blood: patient blood samples and healthy donor buffy coats. Ficoll-Hypaque gradient centrifugation was used to isolate peripheral blood mononuclear cells. Magnetic purification was used to isolate CD4+ cells from the buffy coats of the healthy controls. Genomic DNA was extracted using the Gentra Puregene Cell and Tissue kit, and a Qubit 2.0 fluorometer was used to quantify it. The clonotype originates from a human donor in good health. Recombination joined TRBV7-2 with TRBJ1-1, with the D gene too uncertain to name. Sequenced input: CD4+ T cells from blood buffy coats. The CDR3 in this case is CASSLGRLNTEAFF. The sequenced DNA is TGTGCCAGCAGCTTAGGAAGGCTTAACACTGAAGCTTTCTTT.